This section outlines one T cell receptor beta chain sequence together with its context. This specimen comes from a study of blood T cell repertoires in COVID-19. Study as a whole: Spain, Italy and the United States supplied samples that represented acute and convalescent COVID-19. T cells, B-cell-depleted T cells, or PBMCs supplied cDNA or gDNA.

Original methodology: It was from reference gene primer amplification that nucleated cell counts were estimated. Sequencing used immunoSEQ multiplex PCR; TCRdb keeps in-frame clones, though not all of them. V and J calls and clone size are those listed in that table; D and trimming were worked out from the DNA. The repertoire holds tens of thousands of clones, with approximately 88% as singletons. Germline V gene data show CDR1 as MNHNY and CDR2 as SVGAGI (reference sequence). V was trimmed by 3 bases and J by 2 bases, leaving 14 bases between them. The CDR3 contains 15 residues. The TCR originated in a human donor in a cohort sampled during active COVID-19. The sample comprised peripheral blood. The chain combines TRBV6-6 with TRBJ2-7; TRBD1 might be the D (6 bases). CDR3 residues: CASSYSLGGAYEQYF. In DNA form, the CDR3 reads TGTGCCAGCAGTTATAGTCTAGGGGGTGCCTACGAGCAGTACTTC.